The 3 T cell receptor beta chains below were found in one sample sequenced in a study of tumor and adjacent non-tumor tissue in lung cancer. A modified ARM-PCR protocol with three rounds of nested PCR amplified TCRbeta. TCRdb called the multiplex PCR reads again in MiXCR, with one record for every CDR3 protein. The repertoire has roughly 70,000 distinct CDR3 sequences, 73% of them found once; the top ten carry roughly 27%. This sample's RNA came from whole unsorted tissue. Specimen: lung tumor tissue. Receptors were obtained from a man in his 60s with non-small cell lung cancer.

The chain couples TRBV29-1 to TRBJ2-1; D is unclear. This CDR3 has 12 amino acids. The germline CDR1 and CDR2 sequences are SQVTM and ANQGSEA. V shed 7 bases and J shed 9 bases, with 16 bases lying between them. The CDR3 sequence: CSEQGFQIEQFF. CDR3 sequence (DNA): TGCAGCGAACAAGGGTTCCAGATTGAGCAGTTCTTC.

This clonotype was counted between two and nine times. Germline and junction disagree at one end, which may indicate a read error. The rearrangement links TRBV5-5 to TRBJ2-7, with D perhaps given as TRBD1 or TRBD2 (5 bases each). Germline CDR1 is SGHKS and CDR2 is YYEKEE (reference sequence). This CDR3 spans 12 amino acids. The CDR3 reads CASSLGRDEHYF. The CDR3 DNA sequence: TGCGCCAGCAGCTTGGGACGGGACGAGCACTACTTC.

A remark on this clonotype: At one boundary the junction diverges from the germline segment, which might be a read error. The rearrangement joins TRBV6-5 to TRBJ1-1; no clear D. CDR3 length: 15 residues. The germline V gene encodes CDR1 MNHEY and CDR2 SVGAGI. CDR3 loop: CTSSLNTVGDTEAFF. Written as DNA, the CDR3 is TGTACCAGCAGTTTAAATACAGTGGGAGACACTGAAGCTTTCTTT.